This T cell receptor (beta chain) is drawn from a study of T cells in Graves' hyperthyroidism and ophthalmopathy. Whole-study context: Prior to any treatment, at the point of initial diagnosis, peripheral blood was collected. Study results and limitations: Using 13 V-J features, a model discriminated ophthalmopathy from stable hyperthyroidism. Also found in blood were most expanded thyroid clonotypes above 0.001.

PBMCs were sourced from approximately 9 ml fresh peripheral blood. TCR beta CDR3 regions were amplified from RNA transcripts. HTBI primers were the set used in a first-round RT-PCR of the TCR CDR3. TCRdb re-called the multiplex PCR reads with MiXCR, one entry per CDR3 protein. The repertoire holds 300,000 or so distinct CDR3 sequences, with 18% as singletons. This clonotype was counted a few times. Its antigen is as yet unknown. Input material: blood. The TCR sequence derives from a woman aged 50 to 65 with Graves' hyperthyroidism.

The CDR3 loop is CASSLEQGAVETQYF. CDR3 DNA sequence: TGCGCCAGCAGCTTGGAACAGGGGGCCGTGGAGACCCAGTACTTC. V and J are TRBV5-1 and TRBJ2-5; TRBD1 aligns across 9 bases. Looked up from germline, CDR1 is SGHRS and CDR2 is YFSETQ. The CDR3 has 15 amino acids. Unmatched junction bases numbered 5, after V lost 0 bases and J lost 5 bases.